A single TCR beta chain is shown here with its context. Germline assignment: CDR1 SEHNR and CDR2 FQNEAQ (reference sequence). This CDR3 region has 14 residues. V was clipped by 4 bases and J by 1 base, with 10 bases between them. The sample comes from a study of Ad26.COV2.S vaccination and SARS-CoV-2 variants. Clones were sequenced by immunoSEQ multiplex PCR, and TCRdb holds only the in-frame ones, with some missing. The sample includes 400,000 to 450,000 clones, about 90% seen only once; the top ten take over 1.5%. Documented treatment: 15 to 20 received Ad26.COV2.S at low or high dose, single or two shots; about 5 received placebo; per-sample allocation not given. All samples were drawn on day 63, counting from the first vaccine or placebo injection.

Sample: peripheral blood, taken in a trial of Ad26.COV2.S vaccine versus placebo. The clonotype comes from a person between 18 and 59 years old who received the Ad26.COV2.S COVID-19 vaccine or a placebo. V and J are TRBV7-9 and TRBJ1-1; tentatively, D is TRBD1 (5 bases). This CDR3 reads CASSSGGTNTEAFF. The CDR3 DNA is TGTGCCAGCAGCTCCGGAGGGACGAACACTGAAGCTTTCTTT.